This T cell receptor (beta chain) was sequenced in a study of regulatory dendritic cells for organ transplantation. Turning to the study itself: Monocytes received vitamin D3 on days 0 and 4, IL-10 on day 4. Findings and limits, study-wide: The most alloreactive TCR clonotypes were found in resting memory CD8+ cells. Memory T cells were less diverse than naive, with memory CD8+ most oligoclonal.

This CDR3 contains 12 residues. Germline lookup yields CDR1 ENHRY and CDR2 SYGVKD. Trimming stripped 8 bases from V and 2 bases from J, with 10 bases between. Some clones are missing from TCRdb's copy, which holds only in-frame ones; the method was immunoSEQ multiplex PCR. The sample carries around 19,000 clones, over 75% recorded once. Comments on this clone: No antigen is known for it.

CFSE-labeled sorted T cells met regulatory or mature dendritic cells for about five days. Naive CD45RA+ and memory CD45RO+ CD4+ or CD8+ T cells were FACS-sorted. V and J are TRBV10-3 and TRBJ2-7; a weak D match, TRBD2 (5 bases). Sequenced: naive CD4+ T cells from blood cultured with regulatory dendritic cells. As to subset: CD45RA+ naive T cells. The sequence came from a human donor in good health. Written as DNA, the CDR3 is TGTGCCATCCGAGCGGATACCTACGAGCAGTACTTC. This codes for CAIRADTYEQYF.